The clone carrying this T cell receptor beta chain showed up just once. Preparation of the TCRbeta library used unique molecular identifiers. TCRdb passed the PCR reads through MiXCR, listing each CDR3 protein once. There are almost 600,000 distinct CDR3 sequences in the sample; 25% to 30% occur only once, and approximately 33% lies in the top ten. This sample is drawn from a study of T-cell reconstitution after alpha-beta-depleted transplantation in children. V lost 6 bases and J lost 2; bases outside the gene matches: 14. This CDR3 has 16 amino acids. The germline V gene encodes CDR1 DFQATT and CDR2 SNEGSKA (reference sequence).

The rearrangement joins TRBV20-1 to TRBJ2-7, with 9 bases fitting TRBD1. The receptor was isolated from a boy under two years old with Wiskott-Aldrich syndrome, due to receive a stem cell transplant. The sample was PBMCs, taken before TCRalphabeta/CD19-depleted stem cell transplant. The CDR3 loop reads CSAWRGGRDRAYEQYF. The CDR3 DNA reads TGCAGTGCCTGGAGAGGGGGCCGGGACAGGGCCTACGAGCAGTACTTC.